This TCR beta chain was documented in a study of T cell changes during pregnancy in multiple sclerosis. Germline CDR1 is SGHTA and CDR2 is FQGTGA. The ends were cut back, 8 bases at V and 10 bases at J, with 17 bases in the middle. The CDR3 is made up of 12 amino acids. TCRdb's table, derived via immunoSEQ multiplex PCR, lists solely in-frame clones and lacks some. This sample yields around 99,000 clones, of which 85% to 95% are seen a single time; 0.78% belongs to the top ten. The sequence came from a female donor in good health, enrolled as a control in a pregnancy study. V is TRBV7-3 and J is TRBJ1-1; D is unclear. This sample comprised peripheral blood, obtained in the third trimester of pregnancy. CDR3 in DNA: TGTGCCAGCTCTTCTTCTGGGAGGAGAGCTTTCTTT. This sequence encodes CASSSSGRRAFF.